This TCR beta chain was observed in a study of cytomegalovirus exposure and HLA in healthy donors. Points from the study as a whole: Another analysis was done later, and it associated 17,000 or so TCR beta sequences with HLA alleles at 0.05 false discovery rate. Rare TCR sequences dominated, though some public TCRs recurred in many donors.

Unrecorded immune exposure was likely among donors, who were nominally healthy when sampled. Germline V lookup: CDR1 SGDLS, CDR2 YYNGEE. V shed 5 bases, J shed 10 bases, and the junction held 9 bases outside the gene matches. The CDR3 sequence is 14 residues long. The PCR made use of 60 Vbeta and 13 Jbeta primers. Assay used: immunoSEQ multiplex PCR; TCRdb lists only in-frame clones, some missing. The sample carries 130,000 or so clones, roughly 75% recorded once. A word on this clone: What it binds is unknown.

The sequence was obtained from a man aged 35 to 55 in good health and CMV-seronegative. The chain uses TRBV9 and TRBJ1-6; 7 nucleotides agree with TRBD1. Sequences were obtained from PBMCs. CDR3 DNA sequence: TGTGCCAGCAGGGCTGGGACAGCTGAGTCACCCCTCCACTTT. Residues: CASRAGTAESPLHF.